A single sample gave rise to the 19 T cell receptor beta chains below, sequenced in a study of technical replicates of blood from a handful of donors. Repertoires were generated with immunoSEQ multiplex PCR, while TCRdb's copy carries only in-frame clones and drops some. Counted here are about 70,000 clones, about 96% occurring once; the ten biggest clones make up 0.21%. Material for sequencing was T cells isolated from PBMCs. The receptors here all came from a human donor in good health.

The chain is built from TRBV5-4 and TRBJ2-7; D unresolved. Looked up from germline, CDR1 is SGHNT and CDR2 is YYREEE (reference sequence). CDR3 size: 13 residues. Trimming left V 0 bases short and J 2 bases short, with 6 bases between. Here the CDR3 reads CASSLAQTYEQYF. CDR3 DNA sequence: TGTGCCAGCAGCTTGGCCCAGACCTACGAGCAGTACTTC. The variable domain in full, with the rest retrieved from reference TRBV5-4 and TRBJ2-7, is ETGVTQSPTHLIKTRGQQVTLRCSSQSGHNTVSWYQQALGQGPQFIFQYYREEENGRGNFPPRFSGLQFPNYSSELNVNALELDDSALYLCASSLAQTYEQYFGPGTRLTVT.

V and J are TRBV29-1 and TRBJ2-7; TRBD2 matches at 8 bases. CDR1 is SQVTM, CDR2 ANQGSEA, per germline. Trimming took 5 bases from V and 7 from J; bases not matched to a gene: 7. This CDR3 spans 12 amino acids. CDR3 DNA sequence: TGCAGCGTTAAGACCGGGAGGGGGGAGCAGTACTTC. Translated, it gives CSVKTGRGEQYF.

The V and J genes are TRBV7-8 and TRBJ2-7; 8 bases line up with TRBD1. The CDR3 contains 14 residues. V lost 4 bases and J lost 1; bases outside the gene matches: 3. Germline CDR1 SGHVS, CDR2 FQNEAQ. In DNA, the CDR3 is TGTGCCAGCAGCTACGGACAGGGTTCCTACGAGCAGTACTTC. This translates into CASSYGQGSYEQYF.

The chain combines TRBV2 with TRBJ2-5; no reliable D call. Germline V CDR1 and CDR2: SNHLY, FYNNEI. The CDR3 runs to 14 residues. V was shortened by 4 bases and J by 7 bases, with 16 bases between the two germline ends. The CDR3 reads CASSVIDRAGTQYF. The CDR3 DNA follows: TGTGCCAGCAGTGTTATAGACCGCGCAGGGACCCAGTACTTC.

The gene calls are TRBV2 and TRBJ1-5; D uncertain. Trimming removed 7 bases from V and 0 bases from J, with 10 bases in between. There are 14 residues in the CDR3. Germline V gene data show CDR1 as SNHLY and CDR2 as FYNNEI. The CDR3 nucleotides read TGTGCCAGCACCCCCAGCGTTAGCAATCAGCCCCAGCATTTT. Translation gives CASTPSVSNQPQHF. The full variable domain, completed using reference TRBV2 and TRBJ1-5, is EPEVTQTPSHQVTQMGQEVILRCVPISNHLYFYWYRQILGQKVEFLVSFYNNEISEKSEIFDDQFSVERPDGSNFTLKIRSTKLEDSAMYFCASTPSVSNQPQHFGDGTRLSIL.

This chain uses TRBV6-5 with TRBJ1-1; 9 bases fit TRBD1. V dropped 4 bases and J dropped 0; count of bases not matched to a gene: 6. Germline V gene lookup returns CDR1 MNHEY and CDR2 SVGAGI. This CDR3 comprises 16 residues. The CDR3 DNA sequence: TGTGCCAGCAGTTCTACCCGGGACAGGGTGAACACTGAAGCTTTCTTT. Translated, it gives CASSSTRDRVNTEAFF.

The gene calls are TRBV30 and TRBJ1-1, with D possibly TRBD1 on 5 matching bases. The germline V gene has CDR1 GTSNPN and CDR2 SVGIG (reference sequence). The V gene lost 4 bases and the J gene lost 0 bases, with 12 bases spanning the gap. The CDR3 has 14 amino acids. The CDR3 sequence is CAWNSAGLNTEAFF. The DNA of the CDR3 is TGTGCCTGGAATTCGGCAGGGCTGAACACTGAAGCTTTCTTT.

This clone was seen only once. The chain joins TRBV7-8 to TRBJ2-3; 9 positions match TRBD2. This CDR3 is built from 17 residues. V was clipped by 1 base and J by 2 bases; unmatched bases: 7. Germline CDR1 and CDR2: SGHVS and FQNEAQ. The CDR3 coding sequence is TGTGCCAGCAGCTTAGTTACCAGCGGGGGGCCCACAGATACGCAGTATTTT. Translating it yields CASSLVTSGGPTDTQYF.

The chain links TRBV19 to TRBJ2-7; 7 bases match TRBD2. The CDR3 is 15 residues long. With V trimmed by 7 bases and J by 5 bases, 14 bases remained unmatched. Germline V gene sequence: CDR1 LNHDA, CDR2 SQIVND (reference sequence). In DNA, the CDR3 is TGTGCCAGTAACCCGAGCGGGACTACCCGAGACGAGCAGTACTTC. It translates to CASNPSGTTRDEQYF.

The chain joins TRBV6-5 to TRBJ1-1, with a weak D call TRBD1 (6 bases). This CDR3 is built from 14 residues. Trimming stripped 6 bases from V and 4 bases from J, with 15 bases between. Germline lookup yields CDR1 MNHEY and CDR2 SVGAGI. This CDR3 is CASRTSGGATEAFF. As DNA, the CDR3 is TGTGCCAGCAGGACATCGGGGGGGGCCACTGAAGCTTTCTTT.

CDR3 residues: CASSQEGVAGGYEQYF. DNA for the CDR3: TGCGCCAGCAGCCAAGAAGGGGTAGCGGGGGGATACGAGCAGTACTTC. The V call is TRBV4-1, the J call TRBJ2-7, with TRBD2 matching 10 bases. There are 16 residues in the CDR3. Germline CDR1 MGHRA, CDR2 YSYEKL. The V gene end was trimmed by 0 bases and the J gene end by 4 bases; junction bases not matched to a gene: 6.

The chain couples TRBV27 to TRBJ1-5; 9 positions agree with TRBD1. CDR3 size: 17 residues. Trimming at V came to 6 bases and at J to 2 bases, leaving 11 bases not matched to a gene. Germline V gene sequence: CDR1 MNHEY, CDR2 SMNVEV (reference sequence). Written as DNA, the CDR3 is TGTGCCAGCAGGGCGACAGGGGGTGGTTACGGCAATCAGCCCCAGCATTTT. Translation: CASRATGGGYGNQPQHF.

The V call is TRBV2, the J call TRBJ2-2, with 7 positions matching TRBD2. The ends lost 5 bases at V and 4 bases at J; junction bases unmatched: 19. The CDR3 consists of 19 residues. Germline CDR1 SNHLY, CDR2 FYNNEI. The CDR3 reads CASSYPPGRAGDSTGELFF. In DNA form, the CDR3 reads TGTGCCAGCAGTTACCCACCCGGACGGGCGGGGGATTCCACCGGGGAGCTGTTTTTT.

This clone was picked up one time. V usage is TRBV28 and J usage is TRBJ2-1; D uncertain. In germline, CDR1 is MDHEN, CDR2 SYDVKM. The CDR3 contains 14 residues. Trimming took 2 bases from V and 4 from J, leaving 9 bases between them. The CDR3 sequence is CASSLSALYNEQFF. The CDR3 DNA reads TGTGCCAGCAGTTTAAGCGCCCTATACAATGAGCAGTTCTTC.

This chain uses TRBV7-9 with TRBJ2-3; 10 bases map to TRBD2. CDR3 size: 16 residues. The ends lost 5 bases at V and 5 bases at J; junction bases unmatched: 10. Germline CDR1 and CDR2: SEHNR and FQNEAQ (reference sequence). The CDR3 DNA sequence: TGTGCCAGCAGCCCCACTTCTAGCGGGGGAGGAGATACGCAGTATTTT. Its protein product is CASSPTSSGGGDTQYF.

CDR3 sequence (DNA): TGTGCCACCAGCAGACCCGGGAGGGGGACTAACACAGATACGCAGTATTTT. This translates into CATSRPGRGTNTDTQYF. The V gene is TRBV15, the J gene TRBJ2-3; 8 positions agree with TRBD2. Germline V gene sequence: CDR1 LNHNV, CDR2 YYDKDF (reference sequence). This CDR3 is 17 amino acids long. Trimming took 2 bases from V and 2 from J; bases not matched to a gene: 9.

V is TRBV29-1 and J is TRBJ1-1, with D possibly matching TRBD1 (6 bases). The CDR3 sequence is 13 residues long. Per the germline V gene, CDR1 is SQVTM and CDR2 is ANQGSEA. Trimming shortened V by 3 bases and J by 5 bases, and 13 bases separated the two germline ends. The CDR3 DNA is TGCAGCGTTGATGCGGAGGGGGGGACTGAAGCTTTCTTT. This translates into CSVDAEGGTEAFF.

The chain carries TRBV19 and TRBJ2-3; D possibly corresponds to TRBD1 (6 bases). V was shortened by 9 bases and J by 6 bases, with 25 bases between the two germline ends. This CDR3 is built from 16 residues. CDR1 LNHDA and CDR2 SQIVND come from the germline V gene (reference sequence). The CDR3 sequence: CASAGGDTPIPDTQYF. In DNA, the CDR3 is TGTGCCAGCGCCGGTGGGGACACCCCGATTCCGGATACGCAGTATTTT.

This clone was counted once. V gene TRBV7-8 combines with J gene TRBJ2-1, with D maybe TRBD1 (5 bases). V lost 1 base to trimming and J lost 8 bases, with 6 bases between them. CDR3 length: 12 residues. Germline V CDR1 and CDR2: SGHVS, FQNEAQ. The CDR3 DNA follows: TGTGCCAGCAGCTTAGGGGGCTATGAGCAGTTCTTC. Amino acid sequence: CASSLGGYEQFF.